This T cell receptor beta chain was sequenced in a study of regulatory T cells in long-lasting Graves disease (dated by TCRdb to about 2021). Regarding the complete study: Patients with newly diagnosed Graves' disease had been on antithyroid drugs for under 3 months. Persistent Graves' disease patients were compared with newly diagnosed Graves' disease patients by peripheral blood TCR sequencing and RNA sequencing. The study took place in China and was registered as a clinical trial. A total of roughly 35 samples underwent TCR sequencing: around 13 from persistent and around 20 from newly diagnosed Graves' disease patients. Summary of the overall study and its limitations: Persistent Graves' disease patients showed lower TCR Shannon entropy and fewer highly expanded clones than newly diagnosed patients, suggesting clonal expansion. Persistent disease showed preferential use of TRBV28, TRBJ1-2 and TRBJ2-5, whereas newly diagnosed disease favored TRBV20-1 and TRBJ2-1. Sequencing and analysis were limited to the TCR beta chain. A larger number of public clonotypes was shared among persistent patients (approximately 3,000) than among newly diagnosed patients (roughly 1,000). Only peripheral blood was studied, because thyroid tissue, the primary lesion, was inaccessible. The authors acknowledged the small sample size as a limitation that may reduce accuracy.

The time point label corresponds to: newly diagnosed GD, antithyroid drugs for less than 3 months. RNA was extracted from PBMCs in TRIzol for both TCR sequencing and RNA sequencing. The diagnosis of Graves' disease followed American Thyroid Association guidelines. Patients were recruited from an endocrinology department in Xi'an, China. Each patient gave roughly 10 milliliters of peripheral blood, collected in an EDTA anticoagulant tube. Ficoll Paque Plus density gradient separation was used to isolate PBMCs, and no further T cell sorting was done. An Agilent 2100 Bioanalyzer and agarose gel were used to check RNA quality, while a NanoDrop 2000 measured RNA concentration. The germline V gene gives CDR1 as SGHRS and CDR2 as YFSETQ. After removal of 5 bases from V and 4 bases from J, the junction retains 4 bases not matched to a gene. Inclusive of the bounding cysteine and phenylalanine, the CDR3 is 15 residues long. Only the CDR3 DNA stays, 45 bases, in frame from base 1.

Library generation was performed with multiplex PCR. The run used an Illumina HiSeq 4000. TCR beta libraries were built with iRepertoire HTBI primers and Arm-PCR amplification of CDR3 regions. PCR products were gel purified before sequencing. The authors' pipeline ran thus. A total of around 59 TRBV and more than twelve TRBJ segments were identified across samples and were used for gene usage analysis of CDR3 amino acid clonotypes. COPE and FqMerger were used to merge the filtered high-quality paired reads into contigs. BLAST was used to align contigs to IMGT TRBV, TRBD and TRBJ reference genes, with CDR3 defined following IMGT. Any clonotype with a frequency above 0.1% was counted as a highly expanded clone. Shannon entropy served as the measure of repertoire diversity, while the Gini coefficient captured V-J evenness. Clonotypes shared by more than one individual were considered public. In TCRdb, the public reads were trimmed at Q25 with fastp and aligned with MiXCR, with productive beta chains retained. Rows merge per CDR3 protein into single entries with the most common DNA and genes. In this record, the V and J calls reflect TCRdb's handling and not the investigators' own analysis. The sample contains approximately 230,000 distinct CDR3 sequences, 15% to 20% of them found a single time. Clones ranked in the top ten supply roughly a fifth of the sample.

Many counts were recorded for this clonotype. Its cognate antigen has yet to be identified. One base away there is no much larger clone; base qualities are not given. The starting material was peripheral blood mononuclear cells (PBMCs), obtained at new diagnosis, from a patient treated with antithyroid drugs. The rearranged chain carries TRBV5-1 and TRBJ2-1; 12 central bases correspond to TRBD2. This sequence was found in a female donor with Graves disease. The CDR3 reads CASSRTSGEYNEQFF. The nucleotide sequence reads TGCGCCAGCAGTCGGACTAGCGGGGAGTACAATGAGCAGTTCTTC. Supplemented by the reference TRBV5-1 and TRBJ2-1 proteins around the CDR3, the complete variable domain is KAGVTQTPRYLIKTRGQQVTLSCSPISGHRSVSWYQQTPGQGLQFLFEYFSETQRNKGNFPGRFSGRQFSNSRSEMNVSTLELGDSALYLCASSRTSGEYNEQFFGPGTRLTVL.